The rows below give T cell receptor beta chains drawn from one sample of a study of T cell repertoires in cytomegalovirus infection. TCRdb fed the reads into MiXCR, producing one record per CDR3 protein. The data show approximately 500,000 distinct CDR3 sequences, more than 25% seen once. The sequencing input was PBMCs. The receptor source for this set is a human donor in good health (CMV status not recorded). Some clones in this sample may be carry-over from other donors' samples. Both conserved end residues are part of each CDR3. The D gene is left open where the match is weak. Clone size is shown for a subset of rows, as once, few, many or a class of expanded clone.

TRBJ1-4,14,few,TRBV28,-,CASSLPWTNEKLFF,TGTGCCAGCAGTTTACCGTGGACAAATGAAAAACTGTTTTTT
TRBJ2-5,18,-,TRBV12-5,TRBD2,CASGPTGLAGPTEETQYF,TGTGCTAGTGGTCCCACGGGACTAGCGGGACCCACGGAAGAGACCCAGTACTTC
TRBJ1-6,17,many,TRBV7-2,TRBD1,CASSLARGTGHNSPLHF,TGTGCCAGCAGCTTAGCCCGCGGGACAGGTCATAATTCACCCCTCCACTTT
TRBJ2-4,14,few,TRBV28,-,CASSLGPGKNIQYF,TGTGCCAGCAGTTTAGGGCCCGGCAAAAACATTCAGTACTTC
TRBJ1-2,15,few,TRBV7-8,-,CASSSARAPGAGYTF,TGTGCCAGCAGCTCCGCACGGGCACCAGGGGCCGGCTACACCTTC
TRBJ2-7,15,few,TRBV6-2/TRBV6-3,TRBD2,CASSYSLADSYEQYF,TGTGCCAGCAGTTACTCCCTAGCGGACTCCTACGAGCAGTACTTC
TRBJ2-2,15,-,TRBV20-1,TRBD2,CSARSSGLHTGELFF,TGCAGTGCTCGGAGTAGCGGGCTACACACCGGGGAGCTGTTTTTT
TRBJ2-7,15,-,TRBV7-2,TRBD2,CASTRTSGIRYEQYF,TGTGCCAGCACCAGGACTAGCGGGATCAGGTACGAGCAGTACTTC
TRBJ1-5,14,-,TRBV20-1,-,CSASGGVLDQPQHF,TGCAGTGCTAGTGGAGGGGTCCTCGATCAGCCCCAGCATTTT
TRBJ2-3,16,few,TRBV6-2/TRBV6-3,-,CASRGRGPGFTDTQYF,TGTGCCAGCAGGGGCCGGGGACCCGGATTCACAGATACGCAGTATTTT
TRBJ1-2,15,many,TRBV7-2,TRBD1,CASSVQPGQHYGYTF,TGTGCCAGCAGCGTCCAGCCGGGACAGCACTATGGCTACACCTTC
TRBJ2-1,12,-,TRBV19,TRBD2,CEIKREVDEQFF,TGTGAAATTAAGCGGGAGGTCGATGAGCAGTTCTTC
TRBJ2-2,17,-,TRBV25-1,TRBD2,CASSGGASGSSAGELFF,TGTGCCAGCAGTGGGGGGGCTAGCGGGAGTTCGGCCGGGGAGCTGTTTTTT
TRBJ2-5,18,many,TRBV7-2,-,CASSLWPGTFKLQETQYF,TGTGCCAGCAGCTTATGGCCGGGGACCTTTAAGCTCCAAGAGACCCAGTACTTC
TRBJ2-1,15,-,TRBV6-2/TRBV6-3,TRBD2,CASRQGAAGDNEQFF,TGTGCCAGCAGGCAAGGGGCGGCGGGAGACAATGAGCAGTTCTTC
TRBJ1-4,15,-,TRBV28,TRBD1,CASSYPGTGPEKLFF,TGTGCCAGCAGTTACCCCGGGACAGGGCCCGAAAAACTGTTTTTT
TRBJ1-6,13,-,TRBV6-6,-,CASSNGGTSPLHF,TGTGCCAGCAGTAACGGGGGGACTTCACCCCTCCACTTT
TRBJ2-4,14,-,TRBV7-2,TRBD2,CASSLGEGHDIQYF,TGTGCCAGCAGCTTAGGGGAGGGCCATGACATTCAGTACTTC
TRBJ2-5,15,-,TRBV7-3,-,CASSLTSGLGETQYF,TGTGCCAGCAGCTTAACGTCAGGGCTGGGAGAGACCCAGTACTTC
TRBJ1-2,15,-,TRBV7-9,TRBD1,CASSLIYRGRHGYTF,TGTGCCAGCAGCTTAATATACAGGGGGCGTCATGGCTACACCTTC
TRBJ1-1,15,-,TRBV12-3/TRBV12-4,-,CATNWGSFLNTEAFF,TGTGCTACAAACTGGGGATCTTTCCTGAACACTGAAGCTTTCTTT
TRBJ2-1,15,many,TRBV7-9,-,CASGGSAKPYNEQFF,TGTGCCAGCGGGGGATCGGCTAAACCCTACAATGAGCAGTTCTTC
TRBJ1-1,13,-,TRBV19,-,CASSMASGIEAFF,TGTGCCAGTAGTATGGCTTCGGGGATTGAAGCTTTCTTT
TRBJ2-2,15,-,TRBV12-3/TRBV12-4,TRBD2,CASSFSGRASGELFF,TGTGCCAGCAGTTTTAGCGGGAGGGCTTCCGGGGAGCTGTTTTTT
TRBJ2-3,16,-,TRBV19,-,CASNQDGNVWTDTQYF,TGTGCCAGTAACCAAGACGGGAATGTGTGGACAGATACGCAGTATTTT
TRBJ2-3,16,-,TRBV7-9,-,CASGGHWASDTDTQYF,TGTGCCAGCGGAGGCCATTGGGCTAGCGACACAGATACGCAGTATTTT
TRBJ2-3,17,many,TRBV4-1,-,CASSQDKTRSTPDTQYF,TGCGCCAGCAGCCAAGATAAAACTAGATCGACCCCAGATACGCAGTATTTT
TRBJ2-1,14,-,TRBV12-3/TRBV12-4,-,CASSFRITTNEQFF,TGTGCCAGCAGTTTCAGGATTACAACCAATGAGCAGTTCTTC
TRBJ2-1,14,few,TRBV7-9,TRBD2,CASSKGLDYNEQFF,TGTGCCAGCAGCAAGGGACTAGACTACAATGAGCAGTTCTTC
TRBJ2-1,21,-,TRBV18,TRBD2,CASSPRVRSPGLAGVGNEQFF,TGTGCCAGCTCACCACGGGTCCGCAGCCCGGGTCTAGCGGGAGTGGGCAATGAGCAGTTCTTC
TRBJ2-1,16,-,TRBV25-1,TRBD2,CASSDHLAGGRNEQFF,TGTGCCAGCAGTGATCACCTAGCGGGAGGGCGGAATGAGCAGTTCTTC
TRBJ1-2,14,-,TRBV6-1,TRBD1,CASRTAQGNYGYTF,TGTGCCAGCAGGACGGCACAGGGGAACTATGGCTACACCTTC
TRBJ2-1,14,-,TRBV12-3/TRBV12-4,-,CASTAYTVYNEQFF,TGTGCCAGCACTGCGTACACGGTTTACAATGAGCAGTTCTTC
TRBJ2-1,15,-,TRBV6-2/TRBV6-3,TRBD2,CASSRTSGRANEQFF,TGTGCCAGCAGTAGGACTAGCGGGAGAGCCAATGAGCAGTTCTTC
TRBJ2-5,15,many,TRBV7-8,TRBD2,CASSLMGLVKETQYF,TGTGCCAGCAGCTTAATGGGACTAGTCAAAGAGACCCAGTACTTC
TRBJ2-3,15,few,TRBV11-2,-,CASSFGVGITDTQYF,TGTGCCAGCAGCTTTGGTGTCGGGATCACAGATACGCAGTATTTT
TRBJ2-1,15,-,TRBV15,-,CATSRVGRSRNEQFF,TGTGCCACCAGCAGAGTCGGGAGAAGCCGTAATGAGCAGTTCTTC
TRBJ2-1,11,few,TRBV29-1,TRBD1,CSVEAGQDEFF,TGCAGCGTTGAAGCTGGACAGGATGAGTTCTTC
TRBJ1-4,17,few,TRBV19,TRBD1,CASSPIGQGAEGEKLFF,TGTGCCAGTAGTCCAATCGGACAGGGGGCCGAAGGAGAAAAACTGTTTTTT
TRBJ2-3,14,once,TRBV20-1,TRBD2,CSARSVAGGDTQYF,TGCAGTGCTAGATCAGTAGCGGGAGGAGATACGCAGTATTTT
TRBJ1-4,14,-,TRBV30,-,CAWSWRARGEKLFF,TGTGCCTGGAGTTGGCGGGCGCGGGGTGAAAAACTGTTTTTT
TRBJ2-2,14,few,TRBV27,TRBD1,CASSAQGVIGELFF,TGTGCCAGCAGTGCACAGGGGGTCATCGGGGAGCTGTTTTTT
TRBJ2-1,16,few,TRBV7-9,TRBD2,CASSLGAGLGGNEQFF,TGTGCCAGCAGCTTAGGAGCGGGACTAGGGGGAAATGAGCAGTTCTTC
TRBJ2-3,14,-,TRBV12-3/TRBV12-4,-,CASSLGVGGDTQYF,TGTGCCAGCAGTTTGGGCGTGGGGGGCGATACGCAGTATTTT
TRBJ1-2,14,many,TRBV6-5,-,CASSYLSSGPGYTF,TGTGCCAGCAGTTACCTCTCCTCGGGACCTGGCTACACCTTC
TRBJ1-5,14,many,TRBV7-2,-,CASSARTEYQPQHF,TGTGCCAGCAGCGCAAGGACAGAGTATCAGCCCCAGCATTTT
TRBJ1-2,15,-,TRBV15,TRBD1,CATSRDRQGAIGYTF,TGTGCCACCAGCAGAGACCGACAGGGGGCTATTGGCTACACCTTC
TRBJ2-5,17,-,TRBV12-3/TRBV12-4,TRBD2,CASSSRLGLAGVVTQYF,TGTGCCAGCAGTTCTCGCCTCGGACTAGCGGGAGTTGTGACCCAGTACTTC
TRBJ2-5,14,-,TRBV28,-,CASRTGLRKETQYF,TGTGCCAGCAGAACGGGACTTCGAAAAGAGACCCAGTACTTC
TRBJ1-3,15,-,TRBV6-5,-,CASSEDLTWVGTIYF,TGTGCCAGCAGTGAGGACCTCACCTGGGTCGGCACCATATATTTT
TRBJ2-2,13,-,TRBV27,-,CASQSPSTGELFF,TGTGCCAGTCAAAGCCCTAGCACCGGGGAGCTGTTTTTT
TRBJ2-2,17,few,TRBV6-6,TRBD1,CASSYKHRGKWTGELFF,TGTGCCAGCAGTTATAAACACAGGGGAAAGTGGACCGGGGAGCTGTTTTTT